What follows are 27 T cell receptor beta chains derived from one specimen sequenced in a study of T cell repertoires and HLA-DP antigens (dated by TCRdb to the late 2010s). The library came from the immunoSEQ multiplex PCR assay. TCRdb took over this immuneACCESS table, retaining in-frame rearrangements with V and J assigned. Such tables are incomplete; in checked studies, under half of the missing clones stem from an unresolved V gene, and the remainder is unexplained. The sample table shows about 110,000 clones, and 80% to 95% are seen once. The ten largest clones add up to about 0.25% of the sample. These receptors lack a known antigen. The sequencing sample was made of CD4+ T cells from PBMCs. These receptor sequences come from a woman between 18 and 30 years old in good health and CMV-seronegative.

V and J are TRBV4-1 and TRBJ2-1; maybe TRBD2 (6 bases). V lost 0 bases and J 4 bases, leaving 22 bases between the germline ends. Germline V gene lookup returns CDR1 MGHRA and CDR2 YSYEKL. The CDR3 sequence is 19 residues long. DNA for the CDR3: TGCGCCAGCAGCCAAGATTTGTTGGACCTTAGCGGAGGGTACAATGAGCAGTTCTTC. Its protein is CASSQDLLDLSGGYNEQFF.

A remark on this clone: No DNA is shown, since the ends of the CDR3 on it are uncertain; the CDR3 is the one TCRdb lists. V gene TRBV21-1 combines with J gene TRBJ2-3; TRBD1, the D gene given by the table, was not confirmed from the DNA. TRBV21-1 is an annotated pseudogene. Both ends counted, the CDR3 spans 16 residues. CDR3 in amino acids: CASSKVGQGNTDTQYF.

The chain combines TRBV27 with TRBJ1-5; D may be TRBD1 (6 bases). V shed 0 bases and J shed 0 bases, with 12 bases lying between them. From germline, CDR1 is MNHEY and CDR2 SMNVEV (reference sequence). This CDR3 spans 17 amino acids. CDR3 region: CASSLSSDRHSNQPQHF. The CDR3, as DNA: TGTGCCAGCAGTTTATCTTCCGACAGGCATAGCAATCAGCCCCAGCATTTT.

As regards this clone: One end of the junction is discordant with germline, which a read error may explain. This chain connects TRBV7-9 to TRBJ2-3; no clear D gene. The CDR3 contains 15 residues. Germline values: CDR1 SEHNR, CDR2 FQNEAQ (reference sequence). The CDR3 DNA reads as TGTGCTAGCAGCTTAATAAGTTCTAGCACAGATACGCAGTATTTT. It codes for CASSLISSSTDTQYF.

A single count supports this clone. The chain carries TRBV6-5 and TRBJ1-1; 10 bases align to TRBD1. Unmatched junction bases numbered 5, after V lost 0 bases and J lost 7 bases. The V gene's germline CDR1 is MNHEY and CDR2 SVGAGI. The CDR3 covers 15 residues. The CDR3 DNA reads as TGTGCCAGCAGTTACTCGACAGGGGGCGCTTTTGAAGCTTTCTTT. Protein product: CASSYSTGGAFEAFF.

The V and J genes are TRBV9 and TRBJ2-1, with 7 bases lining up with TRBD1. The trim removed 4 bases at V and 2 bases at J, leaving 6 bases unmatched. Germline V gene sequence: CDR1 SGDLS, CDR2 YYNGEE. CDR3 length equals 15 residues. The CDR3: CASSPLTGAYNEQFF. The CDR3 DNA reads TGTGCCAGCAGCCCTCTAACAGGGGCCTACAATGAGCAGTTCTTC.

The chain has TRBV5-5 and TRBJ1-2, with D unresolved. Germline CDR1 reads SGHKS; CDR2 reads YYEKEE (reference sequence). The V and J ends lost 1 base and 2 bases respectively, with 12 bases between them. The CDR3 is made up of 15 amino acids. This CDR3 is CASSLRQLENYGYTF. In DNA, the CDR3 is TGTGCCAGCAGCTTGAGGCAGCTGGAAAACTATGGCTACACCTTC.

V gene TRBV27 combines with J gene TRBJ1-1; 8 bases line up with TRBD1. J was trimmed by 1 base and V by 3 bases; bases with no gene match: 4. CDR1 is MNHEY and CDR2 is SMNVEV in the germline V gene (reference sequence). The CDR3 extends over 15 amino acids. CDR3 loop: CASSFGQGQNTEAFF. CDR3 coding DNA: TGTGCCAGCAGTTTCGGACAGGGCCAGAACACTGAAGCTTTCTTT.

The chain uses TRBV27 and TRBJ1-5; 8 bases agree with TRBD1. V lost 3 bases and J lost 5; bases outside the gene matches: 12. CDR1 and CDR2 from the germline V gene are MNHEY and SMNVEV (reference sequence). The CDR3 consists of 17 residues. The CDR3 DNA follows: TGTGCCAGCAGTTTCCTCGGAATTGGACAGGGCCATCAGCCCCAGCATTTT. Its translation is CASSFLGIGQGHQPQHF.

This chain connects TRBV10-3 to TRBJ2-1; 7 nucleotides match TRBD1. CDR3 length equals 14 residues. CDR1 and CDR2 (germline): ENHRY, SYGVKD. J lost 6 bases, V lost 6 bases, and 8 bases had no gene match. This chain's CDR3 is CAISEDRDGNEQFF. The CDR3 DNA sequence: TGTGCCATCAGCGAAGACAGGGACGGCAATGAGCAGTTCTTC.

The chain has TRBV5-4 and TRBJ1-1, with unresolved D. Trimming stripped 3 bases from V and 0 bases from J, with 12 bases between. The germline gives CDR1 SGHNT, CDR2 YYREEE (reference sequence). This CDR3 comprises 15 residues. The CDR3 nucleotides read TGTGCCAGCAGCTCCCCCGGGGTTATGAACACTGAAGCTTTCTTT. Protein product: CASSSPGVMNTEAFF.

J is TRBJ2-6 and V is TRBV28; 8 bases are shared with TRBD2. Germline V gene data show CDR1 as MDHEN and CDR2 as SYDVKM. V shed 6 bases, J shed 2 bases, and the junction held 9 bases outside the gene matches. The CDR3 has 17 amino acids. The CDR3 DNA follows: TGTGCCAGCAGCCCCCCCGGGAGGGGGACTGGGGCCAACGTCCTGACTTTC. This translates into CASSPPGRGTGANVLTF.

The V gene is TRBV25-1, the J gene TRBJ1-2, with D perhaps TRBD1 (5 bases). CDR1 is MGHDK and CDR2 is SYGVNS in the germline V gene. The CDR3 sequence is 16 residues long. V lost 2 bases and J lost 1, with 14 bases in between. The CDR3 DNA follows: TGTGCCAGCAGTGAAAGTATACAGGCCAATAACTATGGCTACACCTTC. Residues: CASSESIQANNYGYTF.

The chain recombines TRBV7-2 with TRBJ1-3; a weak D match, TRBD1 (5 bases). The CDR3 extends over 17 amino acids. Trimming cost V 2 bases and J 3 bases, with 17 bases left between them. CDR1 is SGHTA, CDR2 FQGNSA, per germline. CDR3 bases: TGTGCCAGCAGCTTAAAGGCGACAGAAATTTTTGGAAACACCATATATTTT. It encodes CASSLKATEIFGNTIYF.

This CDR3 reads CSVVGDRVYNEQFF. The DNA for the CDR3 is TGCAGCGTTGTCGGGGACAGGGTATACAATGAGCAGTTCTTC. The chain joins TRBV29-1 to TRBJ2-1, with 9 bases matching TRBD1. The CDR3 is 14 amino acids. Trimming at V came to 4 bases and at J to 4 bases, leaving 5 bases not matched to a gene. Germline V CDR1 and CDR2: SQVTM, ANQGSEA.

This clone was recorded once. The chain uses TRBV6-8 and TRBJ2-1; TRBD1 might be the D (6 bases). Germline V gene lookup returns CDR1 MNHGY and CDR2 SAAAGT. The length of the CDR3 is 15 residues. Between the trimmed V and J ends, which lost 6 bases and 6 bases, there was a span of 18 bases. The DNA for the CDR3 is TGTGCCAGCAGACAACCAGGGGCCGGGACCAATGAGCAGTTCTTC. The encoded protein is CASRQPGAGTNEQFF.

This clone has only one observation. The chain links TRBV2 to TRBJ2-3, with 14 nucleotides matching TRBD2. CDR3 size: 15 residues. Per the germline V gene, CDR1 is SNHLY and CDR2 is FYNNEI. V dropped 2 bases and J dropped 7; count of bases not matched to a gene: 2. CDR3 residues: CASSERTSGRYTQYF. The CDR3 DNA reads TGTGCCAGCAGTGAAAGGACTAGCGGGAGGTATACGCAGTATTTT.

This clone was seen once. V gene TRBV27 combines with J gene TRBJ2-2; TRBD1 is a possible D gene (5 bases). The CDR3 runs 13 residues. Between the trimmed V and J ends, which lost 11 bases and 4 bases, there was a span of 14 bases. Looked up from germline, CDR1 is MNHEY and CDR2 is SMNVEV (reference sequence). CDR3 DNA sequence: TGTGCCGTCCGGACATTGCGCACCGGGGAGCTGTTTTTT. Protein sequence: CAVRTLRTGELFF.

This rearrangement joins TRBV5-8 to TRBJ2-2; the D gene is possibly TRBD2 (5 bases). Germline CDR1 reads SGHTS; CDR2 reads YDEGEE. The V end lost 7 bases, the J end lost 0 bases, and 10 bases lay between the germline ends. This CDR3 has 14 residues. The CDR3 bases are TGTGCCAGCGAGGAGAGGGCGAACACCGGGGAGCTGTTTTTT. It translates to CASEERANTGELFF. The variable domain in full, completed from reference TRBV5-8 and TRBJ2-2, reads EAGVTQSPTHLIKTRGQQATLRCSPISGHTSVYWYQQALGLGLQFLLWYDEGEERNRGNFPPRFSGRQFPNYSSELNVNALELEDSALYLCASEERANTGELFFGEGSRLTVL.

The genes are TRBV30 and TRBJ2-7; D is ambiguous. The CDR3 loop spans 12 amino acids. V lost 0 bases to trimming and J lost 5 bases, with 8 bases between them. Looked up from germline, CDR1 is GTSNPN and CDR2 is SVGIG (reference sequence). The CDR3 loop reads CAWSVLGNEQYF. CDR3 DNA sequence: TGTGCCTGGAGTGTCCTCGGCAACGAGCAGTACTTC.

This clone appeared a few times. The J gene is TRBJ1-5, the V gene TRBV2; D ambiguous. CDR1 SNHLY and CDR2 FYNNEI come from the germline V gene. Between the trimmed V and J ends, which lost 6 bases and 0 bases, there was a span of 12 bases. The CDR3 spans 15 residues. The CDR3 region is CASRGRADSNQPQHF. CDR3 DNA: TGTGCCAGCAGGGGGAGGGCAGATAGCAATCAGCCCCAGCATTTT.

The V and J genes are TRBV27 and TRBJ1-3; weak D call: TRBD1 (6 bases). CDR1 and CDR2 (germline): MNHEY, SMNVEV (reference sequence). Between the trimmed V and J ends, which lost 5 bases and 0 bases, there was a span of 11 bases. The CDR3 has 15 amino acids. In nucleotides, the CDR3 is TGTGCCAGCAGTCCGGACAGCCGCTCTGGAAACACCATATATTTT. Its protein is CASSPDSRSGNTIYF.

The chain couples TRBV15 to TRBJ1-2; D uncertain. V was trimmed by 6 bases and J by 5 bases, leaving 10 bases between them. Germline V CDR1 and CDR2: LNHNV, YYDKDF (reference sequence). CDR3 size: 12 residues. The CDR3: CATRDWGYGYTF. The CDR3, as DNA: TGTGCCACCAGAGATTGGGGATATGGCTACACCTTC.

The chain is built from TRBV7-9 and TRBJ1-6; D unresolved. This CDR3 spans 13 amino acids. With 6 bases removed from V and 11 bases from J, the gap between germline ends came to 14 bases. CDR1 and CDR2 from the germline V gene are SEHNR and FQNEAQ (reference sequence). The DNA for the CDR3 is TGTGCCAGCAGGGAGGCAATCGAGACACCCCTCCACTTT. Its translation: CASREAIETPLHF.

The chain links TRBV14 to TRBJ2-2, with 7 bases fitting TRBD1. This CDR3 spans 19 amino acids. J was trimmed by 6 bases and V by 6 bases; bases with no gene match: 22. Germline loops: CDR1 SGHDN, CDR2 FVKESK. In DNA form, the CDR3 reads TGTGCCAGCAGAATGGCGTGGACAGGCCGAGGAAGGTTTGCCGGGGAGCTGTTTTTT. Translating it yields CASRMAWTGRGRFAGELFF.

The chain is built from TRBV6-5 and TRBJ2-5; no definite D call. Germline V CDR1 and CDR2: MNHEY, SVGAGI. The CDR3 covers 15 residues. V dropped 0 bases and J dropped 3 bases, with 11 bases sitting between them. The CDR3 reads CASSYSVTIKETQYF. The CDR3 DNA reads TGTGCCAGCAGTTACTCGGTCACTATAAAAGAGACCCAGTACTTC.

The count of this clone is one. This rearrangement joins TRBV25-1 to TRBJ1-4; no clear D gene. Germline V gene sequence: CDR1 MGHDK, CDR2 SYGVNS. The CDR3 is made up of 15 amino acids. Trimming took 8 bases from V and 0 from J, leaving 13 bases between them. CDR3 DNA sequence: TGTGCCAGCGAGGCGACAACCGCAACTAATGAAAAACTGTTTTTT. Amino acid sequence: CASEATTATNEKLFF.